This record looks at one TCR beta chain sequence and its context. Its antigen is not identified. This sample was taken from a study of cytomegalovirus exposure and HLA in healthy donors. The germline V gene has CDR1 GTSNPN and CDR2 SVGIG (reference sequence). CDR3 size: 13 residues. The PCR ran on 60 Vbeta and 13 Jbeta primers. Sequenced by immunoSEQ multiplex PCR; TCRdb stores in-frame clones only, minus some. The repertoire includes roughly 250,000 clones, roughly 80% of them detected once, and about 0.3% sits in the top ten. Study outcomes and limitations: TRBV6-2, TRBV6-3 and other indistinguishable V segments were excluded. High specificity and sensitivity for cytomegalovirus status were reported for the classifier. TCR beta V- and J-gene trimming was later associated with a missense DCLRE1C variant. Researchers had no immune exposure information except CMV serostatus available.

This TCR came from a girl aged 2-10 years in good health and CMV-seronegative. The sequencing sample was made of PBMCs. This chain uses TRBV30 with TRBJ2-5; 8 bases agree with TRBD1. The DNA matches TRBJ2-7 better at its end, which makes the J call doubtful. The CDR3 sequence is CAWRGQATYEQYF. Here the CDR3 DNA reads TGTGCCTGGAGGGGACAGGCAACCTACGAGCAGTACTTC.